Presented here are 17 T cell receptor beta chains from one specimen sequenced in a study of blood T cells in healthy people across ages. Primed by a sample-barcoded 5' primer and a J-beta primer mix, a second PCR proceeded for roughly 7 to 11 cycles. Each CDR3 protein gets one entry after TCRdb re-called the 5' RACE reads with MiXCR. The sample comprises more than 1.4 million distinct CDR3 sequences, around 39% of which are singletons, and roughly 7.9% rests with the top ten. Sequencing was done on a sample of blood. Receptors originate from a woman aged 18 to 35 in good health.

This clonotype was detected only a few times. V gene TRBV10-3 combines with J gene TRBJ2-1; D is undetermined. CDR1 ENHRY and CDR2 SYGVKD come from the germline V gene. The CDR3 consists of 12 residues. Deletions cut 6 bases from V and 9 bases from J, with 12 bases between. The CDR3 DNA follows: TGTGCCATCAGGGAGAAGGTTGCTGAGCAGTTCTTC. Amino acids: CAIREKVAEQFF.

The chain couples TRBV5-1 to TRBJ2-1; possible D gene TRBD1, 6 bases. The J call may be in error: the DNA end matches TRBJ2-7 better. The length of the CDR3 is 12 residues. CDR1 and CDR2 (germline): SGHRS, YFSETQ. This CDR3 reads CASSLDREEQYF. The CDR3 DNA reads as TGCGCCAGCAGCTTGGACAGGGAGGAGCAGTACTTC.

This clonotype was seen once. This chain joins TRBV7-6 and TRBJ2-7; D might be TRBD1 (5 bases). Trimming took off 5 bases at V and 2 bases at J, with 13 bases between the two ends. The CDR3 runs 14 residues. CDR1 and CDR2 (germline): SGHVS, FNYEAQ. CDR3 in amino acids: CASSGAADPYEQYF. The CDR3 DNA is TGTGCCAGCAGCGGGGCGGCGGACCCCTACGAGCAGTACTTC.

This clonotype was counted a single time. The rearrangement uses TRBV4-1 and TRBJ1-6; D unclear. The CDR3 runs 17 residues. Between the trimmed V and J ends, which lost 0 bases and 0 bases, there was a span of 9 bases. Germline V gene sequence: CDR1 MGHRA, CDR2 YSYEKL. The CDR3 loop is CASSQEDFSSYNSPLHF. The CDR3 DNA reads TGCGCCAGCAGCCAAGAGGATTTTTCCTCCTATAATTCACCCCTCCACTTT.

The chain has TRBV20-1 and TRBJ2-7; 10 bases line up with TRBD2. The CDR3 consists of 14 residues. Trimming removed 5 bases from V and 2 bases from J; junction bases left unmatched: 6. Looked up from germline, CDR1 is DFQATT and CDR2 is SNEGSKA (reference sequence). CDR3 amino acids: CSAPSGSAAYEQYF. CDR3 nucleotides: TGCAGTGCTCCTAGCGGGAGCGCGGCCTACGAGCAGTACTTC.

J is TRBJ1-2 and V is TRBV30; no reliable D call. Germline V lookup: CDR1 GTSNPN, CDR2 SVGIG (reference sequence). The V gene lost 4 bases and the J gene lost 4 bases, with 13 bases spanning the gap. The CDR3 consists of 13 residues. CDR3 nucleotides: TGTGCCTGGAAGTCGTCGGCCCCCTATGGCTACACCTTC. Translated: CAWKSSAPYGYTF.

The sample holds one count of this clonotype. V gene TRBV4-1 combines with J gene TRBJ2-2, with a possible D match to TRBD1 (5 bases). The CDR3 has 15 amino acids. Germline CDR1 is MGHRA and CDR2 is YSYEKL. Trimming removed 2 bases from V and 5 bases from J, with 12 bases in between. CDR3 loop: CASSQPWQGTGELFF. The CDR3 nucleotides are TGCGCCAGCAGCCAACCATGGCAGGGTACCGGGGAGCTGTTTTTT.

This clonotype was detected a few times. The J gene is TRBJ2-1, the V gene TRBV4-1; TRBD2 matches 7 bases. With 3 bases clipped from V and 5 bases from J, the junction kept 7 bases outside the gene matches. Germline CDR1 is MGHRA and CDR2 is YSYEKL. CDR3 size: 15 residues. CDR3 coding DNA: TGCGCCAGCAGCCAGCTGGGACTACGTAACAATGAGCAGTTCTTC. Translation: CASSQLGLRNNEQFF.

This chain joins TRBV2 and TRBJ1-3; unclear D gene. The V end lost 5 bases, the J end lost 7 bases, and 15 bases lay between the germline ends. Looked up from germline, CDR1 is SNHLY and CDR2 is FYNNEI. The CDR3 is made up of 14 amino acids. The CDR3 reads CASSTAIQRNTIYF. Written as DNA, the CDR3 is TGTGCCAGCAGTACCGCGATACAGAGGAACACCATATATTTT.

This chain links TRBV9 with TRBJ2-3; 13 bases are a match to TRBD2. Germline CDR1 and CDR2: SGDLS and YYNGEE. The CDR3 has 16 amino acids. V lost 1 base to trimming and J lost 5 bases; unmatched junction nucleotides: 4. CDR3 region: CASSVLLAGGIDTQYF. DNA of the CDR3: TGTGCCAGCAGCGTATTACTAGCGGGAGGGATAGATACGCAGTATTTT.

This clonotype was counted a few times. The chain uses TRBV29-1 and TRBJ1-2; tentatively, D is TRBD1 (5 bases). Trimming removed 7 bases at V and 4 bases at J, with 16 bases between. The germline V gene encodes CDR1 SQVTM and CDR2 ANQGSEA. The CDR3 sequence is 13 residues long. CDR3 amino acids: CSAWGDYSYGYTF. CDR3 DNA: TGCAGCGCGTGGGGGGATTACTCCTATGGCTACACCTTC.

V gene TRBV7-9 combines with J gene TRBJ1-1, with a weak D call TRBD1 (5 bases). The V gene's germline CDR1 is SEHNR and CDR2 FQNEAQ (reference sequence). Trimming stripped 5 bases from V and 0 bases from J, with 13 bases between. This CDR3 comprises 15 residues. In DNA form, the CDR3 reads TGTGCCAGCAGCAGTCCACAGGACCTGAACACTGAAGCTTTCTTT. It yields the protein CASSSPQDLNTEAFF.

DNA for the CDR3: TGCGCCAGCAGTGGGGGGACTCCCTCCTACGAGCAGTACTTC. It translates to CASSGGTPSYEQYF. The chain uses TRBV5-1 and TRBJ2-7, with a weak D call TRBD2 (6 bases). Germline V gives CDR1 SGHRS, CDR2 YFSETQ. This CDR3 region has 14 residues. Trimming removed 5 bases at V and 0 bases at J, with 12 bases between.

This clonotype was seen only a few times. The V gene is TRBV18, the J gene TRBJ2-1; tentatively, D is TRBD1 (5 bases). Trimming took 5 bases from V and 8 from J, leaving 7 bases between them. This CDR3 contains 11 residues. The germline CDR1 and CDR2 sequences are KGHSH and LQKENI. The CDR3 DNA is TGTGCCAGCTCAAAAGGGGATGAGCAGTTCTTC. Translation gives CASSKGDEQFF.

The CDR3 spells CASSQDLWGEGGYNEQFF. The CDR3 DNA reads TGTGCCAGCAGCCAAGATCTCTGGGGAGAGGGGGGCTACAATGAGCAGTTCTTC. The genes are TRBV4-2 and TRBJ2-1, with D perhaps matching TRBD1 or TRBD2 (6 bases each). The CDR3 is made up of 18 amino acids. Per the germline V gene, CDR1 is LGHNA and CDR2 is YNFKEQ. The V gene lost 0 bases and the J gene lost 3 bases, with 18 bases spanning the gap.

The chain links TRBV4-1 to TRBJ2-7; TRBD1 or TRBD2 may be the D gene (5 bases each). Trimming cost V 2 bases and J 3 bases, with 11 bases left between them. Germline V CDR1 and CDR2: MGHRA, YSYEKL. This CDR3 has 14 amino acids. CDR3: CASSQPGTIYEQYF. The CDR3 nucleotides read TGCGCCAGCAGCCAACCCGGGACGATCTACGAGCAGTACTTC.

This clonotype showed up just a few times. Germline and junction disagree at one end, which may indicate a read error. The chain combines TRBV12-3 or TRBV12-4 with TRBJ2-7, with D possibly being TRBD1 or TRBD2 (5 bases each). The CDR3 totals 14 residues. The CDR3 DNA is TGTGCCAGCAGCTTAGAGGGGCACTCCTACGAGCAGTACTTC. Translating it yields CASSLEGHSYEQYF.